This T cell receptor (beta chain) is from a study of shared clonotypes between healthy human individuals. The CDR3 totals 15 residues. Per the germline V gene, CDR1 is LNHDA and CDR2 is SQIVND (reference sequence). The V end was cut by 3 bases, the J end by 0 bases, with 9 bases between. The study's findings and limits: Across four donors, naive CD4 shared 5% to 5.5%, naive CD8 less than 4%, memory CD4 roughly 2.4%, memory CD8 0.4% to 0.5%.

Details on this clone: No antigen is known for it.

The donors were adults (healthy and HIV-negative) with no recent acute infections or vaccinations. Every one of the donors was a Caucasian adult that lived in Nashville, Tennessee. Deep-level assay runs were performed. TCRdb keeps only in-frame clones here, not all; method: immunoSEQ multiplex PCR. The table shows 1,400,000 or so clones, with about 98.5% occurring only once. This receptor was obtained from a man aged 25-45 years in good health. The genes are TRBV19 and TRBJ2-1; no reliable D call. The sample taken for sequencing was naive CD4+ T cells sorted from blood. Indicated subset: CD45RA+ positively selected. The CDR3 DNA is TGTGCCAGTAGTATTGTTCACAGCTCCTACAATGAGCAGTTCTTC. Translated, it gives CASSIVHSSYNEQFF.